The clone carrying this TCR beta chain was seen at least ten times. The time point was: newly diagnosed GD, antithyroid drugs for less than 3 months. RNA from PBMCs was the source of the TCR library. The collection involved drawing nine milliliters of peripheral blood into EDTA tubes. This record comes from a study of regulatory T cells in long-lasting Graves disease. Arm-PCR of CDR3 regions and iRepertoire HTBI primers were the basis on which TCR beta libraries were built. Via MiXCR, TCRdb re-called the multiplex PCR reads, giving one row per CDR3 protein. The data hold hundreds of thousands of distinct CDR3 sequences, with about 11% observed a single time. The CDR3 sequence is 13 residues long. The germline gives CDR1 LGHNA, CDR2 YSLEER. V lost 0 bases and J lost 9, with 12 bases in between. The sample also formed part of further work on T cells in Graves' hyperthyroidism and ophthalmopathy.

This TCR came from a young woman with Graves disease. The chain couples TRBV4-3 to TRBJ2-7; possible D gene TRBD2, 5 bases. The source material was peripheral blood mononuclear cells (PBMCs), sampled at new diagnosis, from a patient treated with antithyroid drugs. The CDR3 region is CASSQDTREMQYF. The CDR3 region has the DNA TGCGCCAGCAGCCAAGATACGAGGGAGATGCAGTACTTC.